This T cell receptor (beta chain) came from a study of T cell responses to AZD1222 COVID-19 vaccine. Produced via immunoSEQ multiplex PCR; TCRdb's table is partial and in-frame only. The sample has around 150,000 clones, approximately 90% seen once. Germline V gene data show CDR1 as LGHNA and CDR2 as YSLEER. V lost 0 bases and J lost 15; bases outside the gene matches: 13. There are 16 residues in the CDR3. The specimen comprised peripheral blood, sampled on day 0 of MenACWY control vaccination. The clonotype comes from an adult in good health. The chain couples TRBV4-3 to TRBJ2-1; 11 bases are a match to TRBD2. The DNA for the CDR3 is TGCGCCAGCAGCCAAGACCCGGGCCTAGCGGGAGGAGTTCTGTTCTTC. It encodes CASSQDPGLAGGVLFF.